A selection of T cell receptor beta chains follows, all from one sample in a study of cytomegalovirus exposure and HLA in healthy donors. Profiled with immunoSEQ multiplex PCR; TCRdb holds only in-frame clones, not every one. The data show 250,000 to 350,000 clones, 75% to 85% seen once. Input material: PBMCs. Receptor source: a girl aged 2-10 years in good health and CMV-seronegative. The CDR3 runs from the conserved cysteine through the conserved F or W. A D gene is named only where the DNA matches it firmly. Expanded clones are given a class, and other clones once, few, many or no size at all.

J gene | clone size | V gene | D gene | CDR3 protein | CDR3 DNA
TRBJ2-7 | NA | TRBV10-3 | NA | CAISERDEQYF | TGTGCCATCAGTGAAAGAGATGAGCAGTACTTC
TRBJ2-3 | NA | TRBV27 | TRBD2 | CASRMLAGVDTQYF | TGTGCCAGCCGTATGCTAGCGGGAGTGGATACGCAGTATTTT
TRBJ1-5 | NA | TRBV5-6 | NA | CASSQQKLSNQPQHF | TGTGCCAGCAGCCAACAGAAACTCAGCAATCAGCCCCAGCATTTT
TRBJ2-5 | NA | TRBV6-4 | TRBD2 | CGGRGLYQETQYF | TGTGGCGGGAGGGGCTTGTACCAAGAGACCCAGTACTTC
TRBJ2-1 | NA | TRBV7-9 | TRBD1 | CASSSGTGAVNNEQFF | TGTGCCAGCAGCTCTGGGACAGGCGCTGTAAACAATGAGCAGTTCTTC
TRBJ1-2 | once | TRBV7-9 | TRBD1 | CASRRRSMTGTGFNYGYTF | TGTGCCAGCAGACGGCGGAGTATGACCGGGACAGGATTTAACTATGGCTACACCTTC
TRBJ1-4 | once | TRBV5-4 | TRBD1 | CASSLQGTEKLFF | TGTGCCAGCAGCTTACAGGGGACTGAAAAACTGTTTTTT
TRBJ2-3 | once | TRBV7-2 | NA | CASSPDSFTDTQYF | TGTGCCAGCAGCCCCGACAGCTTCACAGATACGCAGTATTTT
TRBJ2-1 | NA | TRBV15 | TRBD1 | CATSRSGTGALSLVRFGEQFF | TGTGCCACCAGCAGGAGTGGGACAGGGGCTCTCAGTCTCGTACGTTTCGGTGAGCAGTTCTTC
TRBJ1-6 | NA | TRBV4-1 | TRBD1 | CASSQTSGTASPLHF | TGCGCCAGCAGCCAGACGTCCGGGACAGCTTCACCCCTCCACTTT
TRBJ1-5 | NA | TRBV30 | TRBD1 | CAWSDRGYQPQHF | TGTGCCTGGAGTGACAGGGGGTATCAGCCCCAGCATTTT
TRBJ1-1 | once | TRBV6-5 | TRBD1 | CASSWSTGEAFF | TGTGCCAGCAGTTGGTCGACAGGGGAAGCTTTCTTT
TRBJ2-3 | NA | TRBV2 | NA | CASSEQGHPTDTQYF | TGTGCCAGCAGTGAACAGGGCCACCCCACAGATACGCAGTATTTT
TRBJ2-3 | NA | TRBV7-6 | TRBD2 | CASSFRLAGGRTDTQYF | TGTGCCAGCAGCTTTAGACTAGCGGGAGGGCGCACAGATACGCAGTATTTT
TRBJ2-3 | NA | TRBV7-6 | NA | CASSPYITDTQYF | TGTGCCAGCAGCCCATACATCACAGATACGCAGTATTTT